Included here is one T cell receptor beta chain sequence, with context. The data are from a study of blood T cell repertoires in COVID-19. As for the study in general: Samples came from the United States, Italy and Spain, spanning acute and convalescent COVID-19. T cells, B-cell-depleted T cells, or PBMCs provided the cDNA or gDNA that served as material.

In the authors' methods: Amplifying reference gene primers gave estimates of nucleated cell counts. The assay was immunoSEQ multiplex PCR, and TCRdb's table has in-frame clones only and misses some. That table supplies the V and J calls and clone size; D and trimming were determined from the DNA. The repertoire holds roughly 100,000 clones, around 92% seen once, with about 3.9% in the top ten. The CDR3 has 16 residues. V was pared by 5 bases and J by 4 bases, with 13 bases of the junction left unmatched. Germline V gene sequence: CDR1 SGHVS, CDR2 FQNEAQ. The sequencing input was peripheral blood. The receptor was isolated from a young man with acute or convalescent COVID-19. The chain joins TRBV7-8 to TRBJ1-2, with 7 bases identical to TRBD1. CDR3 region: CASSLGQDSYLYGYTF. CDR3 DNA sequence: TGTGCCAGCAGCCTCGGACAGGACTCTTACCTCTATGGCTACACCTTC.